What follows is one T cell receptor beta chain and its context. What it recognizes is unknown. CD4 enrichment then naive enrichment separated naive from memory CD4+ cells. Generated by immunoSEQ multiplex PCR, the TCRdb table keeps only in-frame clones and is missing some. The table has 35,000 to 40,000 clones, around 85% seen once. This specimen comes from a study of CD4 T cells in relation to SARS-CoV-2 and coronaviruses. The germline gives CDR1 SGHAT, CDR2 FQNNGV. This CDR3 has 15 residues. Trimming left V 4 bases short and J 1 base short, with 12 bases between. The study, taken as a whole, reports: About 65% of donors had memory CD4+ clonotypes crossrecognizing SARS-CoV-2 and common cold coronavirus spike. Monoreactive clones expanded significantly more to SARS-CoV-2 than crossreactive clones did. The cross-reactivity analysis covered only spike protein, not other viral proteins.

This sequence was found in an adult with COVID-19. The chain uses TRBV11-2 and TRBJ2-3; D remains unclear. The material sequenced was memory CD4+ T cells from PBMCs. This chain's CDR3 is CASSSVLTRTDTQYF. DNA for the CDR3: TGTGCCAGCAGCTCAGTCTTGACACGCACAGATACGCAGTATTTT. The whole variable domain, filled in from reference TRBV11-2 and TRBJ2-3, reads EAGVAQSPRYKIIEKRQSVAFWCNPISGHATLYWYQQILGQGPKLLIQFQNNGVVDDSQLPKDRFSAERLKGVDSTLKIQPAKLEDSAVYLCASSSVLTRTDTQYFGPGTRLTVL.